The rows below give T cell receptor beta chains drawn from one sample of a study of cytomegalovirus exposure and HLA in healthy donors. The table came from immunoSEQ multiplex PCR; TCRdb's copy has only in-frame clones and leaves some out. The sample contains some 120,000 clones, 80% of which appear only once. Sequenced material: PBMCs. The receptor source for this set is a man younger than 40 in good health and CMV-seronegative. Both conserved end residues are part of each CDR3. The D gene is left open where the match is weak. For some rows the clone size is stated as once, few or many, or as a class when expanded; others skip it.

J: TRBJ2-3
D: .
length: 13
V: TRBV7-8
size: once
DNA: TGTGCCAGCAGGGCTCAGGGTAGAGATACGCAGTATTTT
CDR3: CASRAQGRDTQYF

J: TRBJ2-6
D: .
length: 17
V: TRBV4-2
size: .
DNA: TGTGCCAGCAGCCAAGAAACAGGGTGGTCTGGGGCCAACGTCCTGACTTTC
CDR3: CASSQETGWSGANVLTF

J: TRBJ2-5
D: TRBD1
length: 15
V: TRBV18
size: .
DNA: TGTGCCAGCTCTTCCGGGACAGGGGGCCAGGAGACCCAGTACTTC
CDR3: CASSSGTGGQETQYF

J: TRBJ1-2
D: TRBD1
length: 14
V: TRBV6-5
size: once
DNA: TGTGCCAGCAGTCAGACAGGGGGCAACTATGGCTACACCTTC
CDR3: CASSQTGGNYGYTF

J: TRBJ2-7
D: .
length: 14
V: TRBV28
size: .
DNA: TGTGCCAGCTGTGGGGGAGGCTCCCGCTACGAGCAGTACTTC
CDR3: CASCGGGSRYEQYF

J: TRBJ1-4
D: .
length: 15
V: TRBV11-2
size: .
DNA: TGTGCCAGCAGCGACACCCGGACTTCTAATGAAAAACTGTTTTTT
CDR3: CASSDTRTSNEKLFF

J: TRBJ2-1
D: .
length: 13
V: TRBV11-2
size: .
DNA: TGTGCCAGCAGCTTACAGGGTATAGATGAGCAGTTCTTC
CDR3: CASSLQGIDEQFF

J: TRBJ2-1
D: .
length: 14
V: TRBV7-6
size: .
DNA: TGTGCCAGCAGCTTAGGGCTAGCCTACAATGAGCAGTTCTTC
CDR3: CASSLGLAYNEQFF

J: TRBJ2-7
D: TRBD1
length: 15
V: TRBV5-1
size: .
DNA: TGCGCCAGCAGCTTTGGGACAGGGGGATTCTACGAGCAGTACTTC
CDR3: CASSFGTGGFYEQYF

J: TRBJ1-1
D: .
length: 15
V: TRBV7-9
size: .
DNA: TGTGCCAGCAGCGCGGACAGTTTCATGAACACTGAAGCTTTCTTT
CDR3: CASSADSFMNTEAFF

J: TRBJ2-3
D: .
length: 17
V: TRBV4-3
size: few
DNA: TGCGCCAGCAGCCAAGGAAGCTCCCCTCGGTACACAGATACGCAGTATTTT
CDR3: CASSQGSSPRYTDTQYF

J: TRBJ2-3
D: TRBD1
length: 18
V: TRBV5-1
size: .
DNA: TGCGCCAGCAGCTCCCCGGGACAGGGGACTTCTAGCACAGATACGCAGTATTTT
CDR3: CASSSPGQGTSSTDTQYF

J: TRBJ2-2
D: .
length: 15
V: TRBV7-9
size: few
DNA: TGTGCCAGCAGCCGGACAGGGAGGGACACCGGGGAGCTGTTTTTT
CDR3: CASSRTGRDTGELFF

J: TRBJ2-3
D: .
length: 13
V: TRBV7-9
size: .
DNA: TGTGCCAGCACCCAGGGCAGCGCAGATACGCAGTATTTT
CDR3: CASTQGSADTQYF

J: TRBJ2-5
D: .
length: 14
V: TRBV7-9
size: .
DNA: TGTGCCAATGTGGCCTATGTCGCCGGGGAGACCCAGTACTTC
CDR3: CANVAYVAGETQYF

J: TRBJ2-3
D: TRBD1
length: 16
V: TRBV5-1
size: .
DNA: TGCGCCAGCAGCTTGGAGCTGGCAGGGGGTGCAGATACGCAGTATTTT
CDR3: CASSLELAGGADTQYF

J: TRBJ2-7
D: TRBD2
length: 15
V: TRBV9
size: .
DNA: TGTGCCAGCAGCCCTGGGGGAGGGAAAGGTTACGAGCAGTACTTC
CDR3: CASSPGGGKGYEQYF

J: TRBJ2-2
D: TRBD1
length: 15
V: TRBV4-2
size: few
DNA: TGTGCCAGCAGCCAAGGGGACAGCAACACCGGGGAGCTGTTTTTT
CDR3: CASSQGDSNTGELFF

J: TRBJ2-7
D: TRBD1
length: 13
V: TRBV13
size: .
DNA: TGTGCCAGCAGCGAACAGGGGGCCTACGAGCAGTACTTC
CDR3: CASSEQGAYEQYF

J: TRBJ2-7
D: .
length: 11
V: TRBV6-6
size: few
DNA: TGTGCCAGCAGGATGTACAACGAGCAGTACTTC
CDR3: CASRMYNEQYF

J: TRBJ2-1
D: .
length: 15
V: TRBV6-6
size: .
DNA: TGTGCCAGCAGTTACTCCCACGGGGGGCCTCATGAGCAGTTCTTC
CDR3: CASSYSHGGPHEQFF

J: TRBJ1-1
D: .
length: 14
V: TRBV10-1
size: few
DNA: TGCGCCAGCAGTAAGGCAGGCTTGAACACTGAAGCTTTCTTT
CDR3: CASSKAGLNTEAFF

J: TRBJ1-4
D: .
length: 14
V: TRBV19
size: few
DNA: TGTGCCAGTTCCTTGTGGAGGGACGGGGAAAAACTGTTTTTT
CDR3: CASSLWRDGEKLFF

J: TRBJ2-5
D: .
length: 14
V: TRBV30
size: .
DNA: TGTGCCTGGGGAGACAGGTTCGCTCAAGAGACCCAGTACTTC
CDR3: CAWGDRFAQETQYF

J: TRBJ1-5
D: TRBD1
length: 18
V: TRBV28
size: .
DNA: TGTGCCAGCACCCTAGGACAGGGGCCCTCCTATAGCAATCAGCCCCAGCATTTT
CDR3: CASTLGQGPSYSNQPQHF

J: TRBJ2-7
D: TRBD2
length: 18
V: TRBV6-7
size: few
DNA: TGTGCCAGCAGTTCCAGTGGGTGGCTAGCGGGAGATTGGTACGAGCAGTACTTC
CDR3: CASSSSGWLAGDWYEQYF

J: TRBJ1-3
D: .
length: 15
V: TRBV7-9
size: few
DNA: TGTGCCAGCAGCTTTGCACAGGGTGGCGGGAGCACCATATATTTT
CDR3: CASSFAQGGGSTIYF

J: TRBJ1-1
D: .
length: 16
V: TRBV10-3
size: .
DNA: TGTGCCATCAGTGGGGCAGGGTCGGATACGGTCACTGAAGCTTTCTTT
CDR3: CAISGAGSDTVTEAFF

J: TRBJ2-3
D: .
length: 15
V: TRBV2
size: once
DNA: TGTGCCAGCGATCCCATGGGGGGATATATAGATACGCAGTATTTT
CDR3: CASDPMGGYIDTQYF

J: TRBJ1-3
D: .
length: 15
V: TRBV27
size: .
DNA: TGTGCCAGCAGTACAACGTGGGGCACTGGAAACACCATATATTTT
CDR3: CASSTTWGTGNTIYF

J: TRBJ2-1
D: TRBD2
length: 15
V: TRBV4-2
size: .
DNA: TGTGCCAGCAGCCTAGCGGGGGGTAACGACAATGAGCAGTTCTTC
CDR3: CASSLAGGNDNEQFF

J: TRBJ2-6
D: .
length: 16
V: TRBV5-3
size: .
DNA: TGTGCCCGGGGGTGGGCCCTTTGGGGGGGGGCCAACGTCCTGACTTTC
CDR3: CARGWALWGGANVLTF

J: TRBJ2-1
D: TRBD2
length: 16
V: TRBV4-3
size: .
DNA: TGCGCCAGCAGCCAAGTAGCGGGGGGCCTCTACAATGAGCAGTTCTTC
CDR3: CASSQVAGGLYNEQFF

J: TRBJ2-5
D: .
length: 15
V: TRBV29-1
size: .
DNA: TGCAGCGTTGAAGGTTTTTTGGAGGGCCAAGAGACCCAGTACTTC
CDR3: CSVEGFLEGQETQYF

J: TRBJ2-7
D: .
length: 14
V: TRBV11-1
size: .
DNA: TGTGCCAGCAGCTTAGAAGGTCTTCGACTCGAGCAGTACTTC
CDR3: CASSLEGLRLEQYF

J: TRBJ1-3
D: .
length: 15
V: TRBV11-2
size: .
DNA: TGTGCCAGCAGCTCGCAGGGAGGTTTTGGAAACACCATATATTTT
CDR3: CASSSQGGFGNTIYF

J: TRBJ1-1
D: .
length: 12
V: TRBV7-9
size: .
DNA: TGTGCCAGCAGTCTTAACTTCGCTGAAGCTTTCTTT
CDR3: CASSLNFAEAFF

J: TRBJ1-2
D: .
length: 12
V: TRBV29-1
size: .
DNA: TGCAGCGTTTGGCAGGGTAGGGATGGCTACACCTTC
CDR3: CSVWQGRDGYTF

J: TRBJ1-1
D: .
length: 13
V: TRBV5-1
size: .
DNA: TGCGCCAGCAAACCCCTCTCCGCAGTCGAAGCTTTCTTT
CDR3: CASKPLSAVEAFF

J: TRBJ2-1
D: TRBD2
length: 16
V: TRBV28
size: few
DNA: TGTGCCAGCAGTTTACTAGCGGGGGCGTCGGGCAATGAGCAGTTCTTC
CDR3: CASSLLAGASGNEQFF

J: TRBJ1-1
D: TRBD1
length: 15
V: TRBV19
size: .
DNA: TGTGCCAGTAGTATGTGGGACAGGGGTGGAACTGAAGCTTTCTTT
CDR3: CASSMWDRGGTEAFF

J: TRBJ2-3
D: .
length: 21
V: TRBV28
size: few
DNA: TGTGCCAGCAGTTCCTTTTCGATGGTGACTCAATCCCGTTTACGCACAGATACGCAGTATTTT
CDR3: CASSSFSMVTQSRLRTDTQYF

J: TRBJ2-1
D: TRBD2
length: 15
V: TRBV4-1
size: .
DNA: TGCGCCAGCAGCCAAGCCGGGAGGGCCCGCAATGAGCAGTTCTTC
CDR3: CASSQAGRARNEQFF

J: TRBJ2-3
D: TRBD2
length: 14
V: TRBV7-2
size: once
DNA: TGTGCCAGCAGTGCGGGAGGGAGCACAGATACGCAGTATTTT
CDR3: CASSAGGSTDTQYF

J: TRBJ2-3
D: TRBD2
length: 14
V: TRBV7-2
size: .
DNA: TGTGCCAGCAGCTTCGGACTAGAGACAGATACGCAGTATTTT
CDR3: CASSFGLETDTQYF

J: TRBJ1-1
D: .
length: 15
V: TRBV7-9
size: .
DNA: TGTGCCAGCAGCCCTCTCCCAGGGAAGAACACTGAAGCTTTCTTT
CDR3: CASSPLPGKNTEAFF

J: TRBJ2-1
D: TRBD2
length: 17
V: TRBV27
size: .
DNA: TGTGCCAGCAGTTTATTAGGACTAGCGGGAGATAACGATGAGCAGTTCTTC
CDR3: CASSLLGLAGDNDEQFF

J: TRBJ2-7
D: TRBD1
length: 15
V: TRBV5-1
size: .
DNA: TGCGCCAGCAGCTACACAGGGGTCTCGTCCTACGAGCAGTACTTC
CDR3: CASSYTGVSSYEQYF

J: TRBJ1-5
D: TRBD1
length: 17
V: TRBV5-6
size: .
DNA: TGTGCCAGCAGCTTGGCTCCAGACAGGGGGGGAGATCAGCCCCAGCATTTT
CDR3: CASSLAPDRGGDQPQHF

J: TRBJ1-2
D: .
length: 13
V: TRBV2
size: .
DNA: TGTGCCAGCAGTGAAGCGGTGACTCGCGGCTACACCTTC
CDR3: CASSEAVTRGYTF

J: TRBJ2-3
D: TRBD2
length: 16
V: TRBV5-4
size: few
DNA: TGTGCCAGCAGCTGGCCGGATAGCGGGACGTCAGATACGCAGTATTTT
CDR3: CASSWPDSGTSDTQYF

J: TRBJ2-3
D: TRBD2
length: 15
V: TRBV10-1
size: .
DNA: TGCGCCAGCGATATCAGGACTAGCGGATCAGATACGCAGTATTTT
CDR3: CASDIRTSGSDTQYF

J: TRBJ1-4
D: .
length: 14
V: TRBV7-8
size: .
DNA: TGTGCCAGCAGCCTCCGGGACACCAAAGAAAAACTGTTTTTT
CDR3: CASSLRDTKEKLFF

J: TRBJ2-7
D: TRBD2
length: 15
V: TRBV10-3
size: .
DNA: TGTGCCATCAGTGAGTCGTTATCTTTACTAGCGGGAGTGTACTTC
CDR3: CAISESLSLLAGVYF

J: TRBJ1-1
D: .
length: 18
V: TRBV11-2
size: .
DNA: TGTGCCAGCAGCTTAGGTCCCCTCTTGCAGGGAAAAAGCACTGAAGCTTTCTTT
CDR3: CASSLGPLLQGKSTEAFF

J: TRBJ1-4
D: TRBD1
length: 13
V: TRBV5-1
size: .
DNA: TGCGCCAGCAGACAGGGGGCGGATGAAAAACTGTTTTTT
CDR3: CASRQGADEKLFF

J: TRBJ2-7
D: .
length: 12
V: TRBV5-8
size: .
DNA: TGTGCCAGCAGCGTGTTACAGGGTACGCAGTACTTC
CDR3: CASSVLQGTQYF